This TCR beta chain was observed in a study of CD8 T cells in ankylosing spondylitis. Study findings and constraints: Ankylosing spondylitis blood appeared to carry a characteristic TCR beta motif of 7 or 8 highly homologous variants. Some motif variants had been reported before (in reactive arthritis synovial fluid and blood). Peripheral blood samples showed relatively rare disease-linked clones, and these clones were CD8+. Reportedly, matched ankylosing spondylitis synovial fluid was significantly enriched for disease-linked clones.

Making the TCR beta libraries involved quantitative 5'-RACE with molecular barcodes. One entry per CDR3 protein results from TCRdb running MiXCR on the 5' RACE reads. The sample lists over 450,000 distinct CDR3 sequences, 10% to 15% occurring once. This clonotype was detected many times. The target antigen is unknown. The TCR was taken from a male donor with ankylosing spondylitis. What was sequenced was blood, either unsorted or a sorted T cell fraction (not recorded which).

The CDR3 sequence is CASSSVGQGRNTEAFF. CDR3 sequence (DNA): TGTGCCAGCAGTTCCGTTGGACAGGGCAGGAACACTGAAGCTTTCTTT. The J gene is TRBJ1-1, the V gene TRBV6-2 or TRBV6-3; 8 nucleotides align to TRBD1. This CDR3 has 16 residues. Trimming removed 4 bases from V and 1 base from J; junction bases left unmatched: 8. Germline V gene data show CDR1 as MNHEY and CDR2 as SVGEGT.